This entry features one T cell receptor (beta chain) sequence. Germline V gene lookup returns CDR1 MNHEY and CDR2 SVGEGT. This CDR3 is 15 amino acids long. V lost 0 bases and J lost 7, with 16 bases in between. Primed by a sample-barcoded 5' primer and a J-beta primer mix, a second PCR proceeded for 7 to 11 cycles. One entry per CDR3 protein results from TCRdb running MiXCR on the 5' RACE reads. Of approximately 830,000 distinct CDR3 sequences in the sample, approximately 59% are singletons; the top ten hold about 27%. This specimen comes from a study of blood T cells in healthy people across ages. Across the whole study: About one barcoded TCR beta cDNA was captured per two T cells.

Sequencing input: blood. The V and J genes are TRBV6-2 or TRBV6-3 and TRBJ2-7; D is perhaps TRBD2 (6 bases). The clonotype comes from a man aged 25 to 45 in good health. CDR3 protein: CASSYSVSVAEEQYF. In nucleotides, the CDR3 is TGTGCCAGCAGTTACTCAGTTAGCGTAGCGGAGGAGCAGTACTTC.